This T cell receptor (beta chain) stems from a study of cytomegalovirus exposure and HLA in healthy donors. Findings and limits, study-wide: On later analysis, the bulk of CMV-associated TCR beta chains appeared to be HLA-restricted.

PCR amplification relied on 60 Vbeta primers (plus 13 Jbeta primers). Method: immunoSEQ multiplex PCR; TCRdb's copy keeps in-frame clones and lacks some. The sample contains some 100,000 clones, roughly 80% of which appear only once. The CDR3 spans 13 residues. Germline V gene lookup returns CDR1 GTSNPN and CDR2 SVGIG (reference sequence). Trimming cost V 5 bases and J 9 bases; bases outside gene matches: 11. With respect to this clone: Its matching antigen is unknown.

Sequencing was done on a sample of PBMCs. This chain connects TRBV30 to TRBJ2-3; 7 positions match TRBD1. This clonotype was sampled from a female donor in good health and CMV-seronegative. CDR3 DNA sequence: TGTGCCTGGGCTTCGTGGACAGGCCAAACGCAGTATTTT. This translates into CAWASWTGQTQYF.